A selection of T cell receptor beta chains follows, all from one sample in a study of naive and memory T cell subsets. One entry per CDR3 protein, called by TCRdb with MiXCR from the UMI-ligation and nested PCR reads. The data hold about 150,000 distinct CDR3 sequences, with about 20% observed a single time. Sequenced sample: naive CD4+ T cells from blood. These receptors originate from a human donor in good health. CDR3s include the opening cysteine and the closing phenylalanine or tryptophan. D genes are given only for firm matches. For some rows the clone size is stated as once, few or many, or as a class when expanded; others skip it.

CDR3nt,CDR3aa,j_gene,abundance,v_gene,d_gene,len
TGTGCCAGCAGTCCCGGGACAGGGAGAACAGATACGCAGTATTTT,CASSPGTGRTDTQYF,TRBJ2-3,many,TRBV2,TRBD1,15
TGTGCCAGCAGTTCAAAGCCCTACAAAGACACAGATACGCAGTATTTT,CASSSKPYKDTDTQYF,TRBJ2-3,-,TRBV28,-,16
TGTGCCAGCAGCCCAAAGGGGGGGAATTTCTATAATTCACCCCTCCACTTT,CASSPKGGNFYNSPLHF,TRBJ1-6,-,TRBV3-1,-,17
TGTGCTAGTGGTTGGGGTAACACTGAAGCTTTCTTT,CASGWGNTEAFF,TRBJ1-1,few,TRBV12-5,-,12
TGTGCCAGCAGTTTCTTACAGGGGAGGGGGGGCTACACCTTC,CASSFLQGRGGYTF,TRBJ1-2,few,TRBV27,TRBD1,14
TGCAGCGCCTCCCGGGGGTCCCCCACCGGGGAGCTGTTTTTT,CSASRGSPTGELFF,TRBJ2-2,-,TRBV20-1,-,14
TGCAGTGCTAGAGCCCCCCAGGGGAAGGGGGAGCTGTTTTTT,CSARAPQGKGELFF,TRBJ2-2,-,TRBV20-1,-,14
TGTGCCAGCAGGGGACCGACAGATACGCAGTATTTT,CASRGPTDTQYF,TRBJ2-3,-,TRBV2,-,12
TGTGCCAGCAGTGACCCCTCCGGGACAGGGGGCCGGGAGCAGTACTTC,CASSDPSGTGGREQYF,TRBJ2-7,few,TRBV6-1,TRBD1,16
TGTGCCAGCAGTTATCGGGCCGGTAATCAGCCCCAGCATTTT,CASSYRAGNQPQHF,TRBJ1-5,few,TRBV27,-,14
TGTGCCAGCAGCCCCCGGACAGGGGGAGGGTACGAGCAGTACTTC,CASSPRTGGGYEQYF,TRBJ2-7,-,TRBV12-3/TRBV12-4,TRBD1,15
TGTGCCAGCAGTAACCCGGGCCGTATATCTCAGCCCCAGCATTTT,CASSNPGRISQPQHF,TRBJ1-5,-,TRBV28,-,15
TGTGCCAGCAGCTATCGACAGGGTGGTAACTATGGCTACACCTTC,CASSYRQGGNYGYTF,TRBJ1-2,few,TRBV13,TRBD1,15
TGCGCCAGCTCAAGCGACAGTAGCTCCTACAATGAGCAGTTCTTC,CASSSDSSSYNEQFF,TRBJ2-1,few,TRBV5-1,-,15
TGTGCCAGTATCTTCGGAGTATTTCAAGAGACCCAGTACTTC,CASIFGVFQETQYF,TRBJ2-5,-,TRBV19,-,14
TGTGCCAGCAGCTTAATTTTAACAGGGCATGCTTTCTTT,CASSLILTGHAFF,TRBJ1-1,many,TRBV7-2,-,13
TGCGCCAGCAGCCAGGGACTAGCGGCATCCAATGAGCAGTTCTTC,CASSQGLAASNEQFF,TRBJ2-1,-,TRBV4-1,TRBD2,15
TGTGCCAGCAGCTTAACTGCTAGCGGGAGAGCCTACGAGCAGTACTTC,CASSLTASGRAYEQYF,TRBJ2-7,-,TRBV7-2,TRBD2,16
TGCGCCAGCAGCGGTATAGGACAGGGAGGAGAGACCCAGTACTTC,CASSGIGQGGETQYF,TRBJ2-5,many,TRBV5-1,TRBD1,15
TGCAGCGTTCCTAAATTGACTAGCGGGAGTAATGAGCAGTTCTTC,CSVPKLTSGSNEQFF,TRBJ2-1,-,TRBV29-1,TRBD2,15
TGTGCCAGCAGTGCTGACAGGTTTGCCGGGGAGCTGTTTTTT,CASSADRFAGELFF,TRBJ2-2,once,TRBV25-1,-,14
TGTGCCAGCAGCCGGCTCGTCGCGGGAGCCGCAGATACGCAGTATTTT,CASSRLVAGAADTQYF,TRBJ2-3,-,TRBV3-1,TRBD2,16
TGTGCCAGCAGAATGACTGGACTCTACGAGCAGTACTTC,CASRMTGLYEQYF,TRBJ2-7,few,TRBV7-2,-,13
TGCGCCAGCAGCTTGACGGCAGCCGGGGAGCTGTTTTTT,CASSLTAAGELFF,TRBJ2-2,-,TRBV5-1,-,13
TGTGCCAGCAGTTTAGGGGCCGGACAGGGGGCGATCGGGGAGCTGTTTTTT,CASSLGAGQGAIGELFF,TRBJ2-2,few,TRBV28,TRBD1,17
TGCAGTGCTATCGACGGATCGAACAATGAGCAGTTCTTC,CSAIDGSNNEQFF,TRBJ2-1,-,TRBV20-1,-,13
TGTGCCAGCAGATTGGGATCGGGGGCGCGGAATGAGCAGTTCTTC,CASRLGSGARNEQFF,TRBJ2-1,-,TRBV12-3/TRBV12-4,-,15
TGTGCCAGCAGTGCCGTAGACACTGAAGCTTTCTTT,CASSAVDTEAFF,TRBJ1-1,-,TRBV12-3/TRBV12-4,-,12
TGTGCCACCAGTGATAGGTGGAATGAGCAGTTCTTC,CATSDRWNEQFF,TRBJ2-1,few,TRBV24-1,-,12
TGTGCCAGCAGTCCCCAACGGTCGGCAACCTACGAGCAGTACTTC,CASSPQRSATYEQYF,TRBJ2-7,-,TRBV6-5,-,15
TGTGCCAGCAGTTTTCGGGAGGCTGCTACGGCCAAAAACATTCAGTACTTC,CASSFREAATAKNIQYF,TRBJ2-4,few,TRBV27,TRBD2,17
TGTGCCAGCATGGTTCAATCCACAGATACGCAGTATTTT,CASMVQSTDTQYF,TRBJ2-3,-,TRBV28,-,13
TGTGCCAGCACCATACTTCGGGAGGGCCTTTACAATGAGCAGTTCTTC,CASTILREGLYNEQFF,TRBJ2-1,few,TRBV28,TRBD2,16
TGTGCCAGCAGTGGGGGATCAAGCGCCTCTCAAGAGACCCAGTACTTC,CASSGGSSASQETQYF,TRBJ2-5,few,TRBV6-1,-,16